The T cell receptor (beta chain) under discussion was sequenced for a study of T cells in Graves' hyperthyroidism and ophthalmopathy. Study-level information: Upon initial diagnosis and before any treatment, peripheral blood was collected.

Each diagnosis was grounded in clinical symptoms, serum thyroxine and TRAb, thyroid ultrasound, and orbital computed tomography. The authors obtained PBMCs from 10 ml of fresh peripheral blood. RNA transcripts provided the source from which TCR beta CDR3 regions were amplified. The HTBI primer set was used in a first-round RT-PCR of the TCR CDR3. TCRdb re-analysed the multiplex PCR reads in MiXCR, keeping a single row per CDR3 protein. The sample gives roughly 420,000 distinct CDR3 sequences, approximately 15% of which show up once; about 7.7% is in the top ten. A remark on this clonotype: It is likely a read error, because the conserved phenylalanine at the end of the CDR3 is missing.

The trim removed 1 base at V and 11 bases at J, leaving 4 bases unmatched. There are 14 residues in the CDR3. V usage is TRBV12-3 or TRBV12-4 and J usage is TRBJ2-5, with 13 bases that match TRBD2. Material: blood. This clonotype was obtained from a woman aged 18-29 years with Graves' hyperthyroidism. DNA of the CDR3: TGTGCCAGCAGTTTAGGGACTAGCGGGGGAAAACAGTACCTC. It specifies CASSLGTSGGKQYL.